A selection of T cell receptor beta chains follows, all from one sample in a study of cytomegalovirus exposure and HLA in healthy donors. The repertoire was sequenced with immunoSEQ multiplex PCR; TCRdb's copy has only in-frame clones and lacks some. The table lists fewer than 140,000 clones, roughly 80% of them singletons, with more than 2% in the top ten. The sequencing sample was made of PBMCs. Receptors originate from a man in his forties in good health and CMV-seronegative. Both conserved end residues are part of each CDR3.

cdr3_length,v_call,cdr3_aa
15,TRBV5-1,CASSSLAGGDYEQYF
15,TRBV7-6,CASSQNSGAQETQYF
14,TRBV18,CASSPGQINQPQHF
12,TRBV11-2,CASSPSGREQYF
15,TRBV2,CASSENLGVGYEQYF
14,TRBV2,CASGTGTDGYGYTF
15,TRBV5-1,CASSLGAFGTDTQYF
15,TRBV27,CASSDTDRGNCGYTF
15,TRBV10-1,CASSESGSSGNTIYF
13,TRBV11-3,CASSQEGSTEAFF
14,TRBV6-1,CASGEGQGFEKLFF
18,TRBV11-2,CASSLGGSGGHSGNTIYF
17,TRBV10-2,CASSERGPRYSNYGYTF
19,TRBV5-6,CASSLPTSGGRDGRDTQYF
16,TRBV9,CASSVLAGGLQETQYF
15,TRBV7-8,CASSLVLIGETEAFF
16,TRBV4-1,CASSRPRDRGVNEAFF
16,TRBV7-9,CASSFVEGAAKNIQYF
15,TRBV6-1,CASSGLRGSNQPQHF
16,TRBV9,CASSPRTSGATGELFF
17,TRBV6-1,CASSENHGTVNIYEQYF
14,TRBV5-1,CASSLDTPQETQYF
15,TRBV5-6,CASTRSKGAVNIQYF
15,TRBV5-6,CASSLEIGTGVGYTF
16,TRBV4-1,CASSRSSGGSTDTQYF
16,TRBV5-1,CASSRQLAGGPETQYF
16,TRBV5-1,CASSFNPGQGADEQFF
17,TRBV18,CASSPVLTQGGGEKLFF
16,TRBV18,CASSPSSGEIQETQYF
12,TRBV6-6,CASSYEQSGQYF
13,TRBV5-6,CASSLERGNTQYF
14,TRBV19,CASSIARTGYGYTF
13,TRBV6-1,CASSVDTNTEAFF
17,TRBV5-6,CASSPIRAGGTYNEQFF
15,TRBV5-1,CASGQGVEWTDTQYF
14,TRBV7-2,CASSLVSQVLGNTF
15,TRBV29-1,CSVALRAPSTDTQYF
17,TRBV4-1,CASSLRAGAESNQPQHF
15,TRBV12-5,CASGFFTSGGNEQYF
15,TRBV6-5,CASSNRQGASYEQYF
16,TRBV5-6,CASSPDDRLSYNEQFF
16,TRBV10-3,CAISESGQDSTYEQYF
15,TRBV18,CASSPTDRGNQPQHF
15,TRBV2,CASSFGDRGADTQYF